The rows below give T cell receptor beta chains drawn from one sample of a study of T cells after posttransplantation cyclophosphamide. Some clones are missing from TCRdb's copy, which holds only in-frame ones; the method was immunoSEQ multiplex PCR. The repertoire includes about 6,700 clones, 81% of them detected once, and roughly 20% sits in the top ten. Specimen: PBMCs, collected after allogeneic stem cell transplant with posttransplant cyclophosphamide. These receptors came from a female patient aged 45-65 years who received an allogeneic stem cell transplant from a related donor, was CMV-positive, and had no GVHD. The graft donor may account for some of the T cells. Both conserved end residues are part of each CDR3. A D gene is named only where the DNA matches it firmly. A clone size is listed for some rows: how often the clone was seen (once, few, many), or a class if it is expanded.

>TRBJ2-7|-|TRBV28|TRBD1
CASSPADRGTYEQYF
TGTGCCAGCAGTCCAGCGGACAGGGGCACCTACGAGCAGTACTTC
>TRBJ1-1|-|TRBV6-1|-
CASSPAGDTEAFF
TGTGCCAGCAGTCCAGCGGGGGACACTGAAGCTTTCTTT
>TRBJ1-5|-|TRBV19|TRBD1
CASSGTGTYSNQPQHF
TGTGCCAGTAGTGGGACAGGGACTTATAGCAATCAGCCCCAGCATTTT
>TRBJ1-2|-|TRBV5-1|-
CASSLGFQEYGYTF
TGCGCCAGCAGCTTGGGTTTTCAGGAATATGGCTACACCTTC
>TRBJ1-4|-|TRBV5-1|TRBD1
CASSATSGTGNEKLFF
TGCGCCAGCAGCGCTACCTCCGGGACAGGGAATGAAAAACTGTTTTTT
>TRBJ2-1|-|TRBV7-8|TRBD2
CASTPTSGSNEQFF
TGTGCCAGCACCCCGACTAGCGGGAGCAATGAGCAGTTCTTC
>TRBJ2-6|-|TRBV28|-
CASTYSGANVLTF
TGTGCCAGCACCTACTCTGGGGCCAACGTCCTGACTTTC
>TRBJ1-1|-|TRBV11-2|-
CASSLVTGMNTEAFF
TGTGCCAGCAGCTTAGTCACAGGGATGAACACTGAAGCTTTCTTT
>TRBJ2-1|-|TRBV29-1|TRBD2
CSVPNSGMNNEQFF
TGCAGCGTACCAAATAGCGGGATGAACAATGAGCAGTTCTTC
>TRBJ1-2|once|TRBV28|-
CASSSPRGAKRDGYTF
TGTGCCAGCAGTTCCCCCCGGGGGGCGAAGAGGGATGGCTACACCTTC
>TRBJ1-2|-|TRBV7-9|TRBD1
CASSTGGRGGYTF
TGTGCCAGCAGCACAGGGGGGCGCGGTGGCTACACCTTC
>TRBJ1-5|-|TRBV7-3|TRBD1
CASSLQGDQPQHF
TGTGCCAGCAGCTTACAGGGGGATCAGCCCCAGCATTTT
>TRBJ2-5|once|TRBV5-1|-
CASSGGSGETQYF
TGCGCCAGCAGCGGGGGGAGCGGGGAGACCCAGTACTTC
>TRBJ1-4|-|TRBV18|-
CASSPPASEKLFF
TGTGCCAGCTCACCACCCGCGAGTGAAAAACTGTTTTTT
>TRBJ2-7|-|TRBV7-2|TRBD1
CASSLGTGNLYEQYF
TGTGCCAGCAGTTTGGGGACAGGGAACCTCTACGAGCAGTACTTC
>TRBJ2-1|-|TRBV5-1|-
CASSPFTGSYNEQFF
TGCGCCAGCAGCCCATTCACCGGGTCCTACAATGAGCAGTTCTTC
>TRBJ1-2|-|TRBV27|-
CTSSYTSTARYGYTF
TGTACCAGCAGTTACACCTCGACAGCGAGGTATGGCTACACCTTC